Included here is one T cell receptor (beta chain) sequence, with context. TCRdb keeps only in-frame clones here, not all; method: immunoSEQ multiplex PCR. The sample includes 150,000 or so clones, around 94% of them seen just once. Trimming took 6 bases from V and 0 from J; bases not matched to a gene: 4. Germline lookup yields CDR1 MNHEY and CDR2 SVGAGI. The CDR3 totals 14 residues. This sample was taken from a study of control samples from healthy donors and cancer patients. Sequences were obtained from PBMCs. The clonotype originates from a man aged 60 to 75 with colorectal cancer. The rearrangement joins TRBV6-5 to TRBJ1-1, with TRBD1 matching over 7 bases. Here the CDR3 reads CASRPGQMNTEAFF. Written as DNA, the CDR3 is TGTGCCAGCAGACCGGGACAGATGAACACTGAAGCTTTCTTT.